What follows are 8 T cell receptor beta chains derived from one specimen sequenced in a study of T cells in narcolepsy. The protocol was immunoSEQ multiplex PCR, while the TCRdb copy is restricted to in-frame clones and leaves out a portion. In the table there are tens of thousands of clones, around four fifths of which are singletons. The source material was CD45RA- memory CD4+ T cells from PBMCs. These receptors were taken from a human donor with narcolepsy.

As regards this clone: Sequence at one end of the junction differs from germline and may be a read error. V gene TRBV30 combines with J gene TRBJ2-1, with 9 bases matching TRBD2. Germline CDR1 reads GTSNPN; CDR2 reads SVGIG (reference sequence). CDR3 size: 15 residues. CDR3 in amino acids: CAWSLSSGEYSEQFF. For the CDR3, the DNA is TGTGCCTGGAGTCTCTCTAGCGGGGAATACAGTGAGCAGTTCTTC. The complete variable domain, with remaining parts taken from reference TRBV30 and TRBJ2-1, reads SQTIHQWPATLVQPVGSPLSLECTVEGTSNPNLYWYRQAAGRGLQLLFYSVGIGQISSEVPQNLSASRPQDRQFILSSKKLLLSDSGFYLCAWSLSSGEYSEQFFGPGTRLTVL.

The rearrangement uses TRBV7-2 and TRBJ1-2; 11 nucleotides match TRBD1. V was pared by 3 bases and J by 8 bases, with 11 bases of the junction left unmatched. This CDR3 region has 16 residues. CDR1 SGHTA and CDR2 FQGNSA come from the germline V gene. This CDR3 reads CASSLAGTGGPRGYTF. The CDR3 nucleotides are TGTGCCAGCAGCTTGGCAGGGACAGGGGGACCGAGGGGCTACACCTTC.

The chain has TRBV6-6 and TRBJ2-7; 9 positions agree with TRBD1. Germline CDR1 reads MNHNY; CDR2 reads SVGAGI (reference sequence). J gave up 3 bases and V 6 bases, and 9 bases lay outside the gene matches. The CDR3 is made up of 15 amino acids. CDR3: CASSELGQGRYEQYF. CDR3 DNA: TGTGCCAGCAGCGAACTGGGACAGGGCCGCTACGAGCAGTACTTC.

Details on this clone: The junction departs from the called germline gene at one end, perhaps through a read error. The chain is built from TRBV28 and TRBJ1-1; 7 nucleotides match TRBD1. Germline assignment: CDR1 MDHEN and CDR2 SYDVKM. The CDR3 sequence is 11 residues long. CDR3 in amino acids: CVSEAGGEAFF. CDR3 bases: TGTGTCAGCGAGGCAGGGGGAGAAGCTTTCTTT.

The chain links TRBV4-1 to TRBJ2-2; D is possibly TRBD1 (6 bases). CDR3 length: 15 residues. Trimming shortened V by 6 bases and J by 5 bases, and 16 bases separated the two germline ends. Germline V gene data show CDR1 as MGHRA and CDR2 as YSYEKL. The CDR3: CASRFVGRGTGELFF. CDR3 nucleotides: TGCGCCAGCAGGTTCGTAGGAAGGGGGACCGGGGAGCTGTTTTTT.

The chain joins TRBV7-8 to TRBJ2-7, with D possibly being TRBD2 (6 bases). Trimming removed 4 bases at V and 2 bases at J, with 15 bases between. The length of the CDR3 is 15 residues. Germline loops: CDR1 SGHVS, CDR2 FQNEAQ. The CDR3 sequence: CASSWLPGVPYEQYF. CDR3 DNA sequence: TGTGCCAGCAGCTGGCTACCGGGAGTGCCCTACGAGCAGTACTTC.

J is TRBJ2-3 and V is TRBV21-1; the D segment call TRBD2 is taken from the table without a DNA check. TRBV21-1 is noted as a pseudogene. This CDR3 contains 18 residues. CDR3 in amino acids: CASSKASLAGGHQDTQYF. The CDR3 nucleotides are TGTGCCAGCAGCAAAGCCTCACTAGCGGGGGGGCATCAAGATACGCAGTATTTT.

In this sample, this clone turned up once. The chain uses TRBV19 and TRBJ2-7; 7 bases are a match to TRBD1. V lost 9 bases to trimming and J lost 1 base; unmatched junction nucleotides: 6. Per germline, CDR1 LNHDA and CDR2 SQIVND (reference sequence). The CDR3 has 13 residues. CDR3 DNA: TGTGCCAGCGAAGTGACAGGGTCCTACGAGCAGTACTTC. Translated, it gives CASEVTGSYEQYF.